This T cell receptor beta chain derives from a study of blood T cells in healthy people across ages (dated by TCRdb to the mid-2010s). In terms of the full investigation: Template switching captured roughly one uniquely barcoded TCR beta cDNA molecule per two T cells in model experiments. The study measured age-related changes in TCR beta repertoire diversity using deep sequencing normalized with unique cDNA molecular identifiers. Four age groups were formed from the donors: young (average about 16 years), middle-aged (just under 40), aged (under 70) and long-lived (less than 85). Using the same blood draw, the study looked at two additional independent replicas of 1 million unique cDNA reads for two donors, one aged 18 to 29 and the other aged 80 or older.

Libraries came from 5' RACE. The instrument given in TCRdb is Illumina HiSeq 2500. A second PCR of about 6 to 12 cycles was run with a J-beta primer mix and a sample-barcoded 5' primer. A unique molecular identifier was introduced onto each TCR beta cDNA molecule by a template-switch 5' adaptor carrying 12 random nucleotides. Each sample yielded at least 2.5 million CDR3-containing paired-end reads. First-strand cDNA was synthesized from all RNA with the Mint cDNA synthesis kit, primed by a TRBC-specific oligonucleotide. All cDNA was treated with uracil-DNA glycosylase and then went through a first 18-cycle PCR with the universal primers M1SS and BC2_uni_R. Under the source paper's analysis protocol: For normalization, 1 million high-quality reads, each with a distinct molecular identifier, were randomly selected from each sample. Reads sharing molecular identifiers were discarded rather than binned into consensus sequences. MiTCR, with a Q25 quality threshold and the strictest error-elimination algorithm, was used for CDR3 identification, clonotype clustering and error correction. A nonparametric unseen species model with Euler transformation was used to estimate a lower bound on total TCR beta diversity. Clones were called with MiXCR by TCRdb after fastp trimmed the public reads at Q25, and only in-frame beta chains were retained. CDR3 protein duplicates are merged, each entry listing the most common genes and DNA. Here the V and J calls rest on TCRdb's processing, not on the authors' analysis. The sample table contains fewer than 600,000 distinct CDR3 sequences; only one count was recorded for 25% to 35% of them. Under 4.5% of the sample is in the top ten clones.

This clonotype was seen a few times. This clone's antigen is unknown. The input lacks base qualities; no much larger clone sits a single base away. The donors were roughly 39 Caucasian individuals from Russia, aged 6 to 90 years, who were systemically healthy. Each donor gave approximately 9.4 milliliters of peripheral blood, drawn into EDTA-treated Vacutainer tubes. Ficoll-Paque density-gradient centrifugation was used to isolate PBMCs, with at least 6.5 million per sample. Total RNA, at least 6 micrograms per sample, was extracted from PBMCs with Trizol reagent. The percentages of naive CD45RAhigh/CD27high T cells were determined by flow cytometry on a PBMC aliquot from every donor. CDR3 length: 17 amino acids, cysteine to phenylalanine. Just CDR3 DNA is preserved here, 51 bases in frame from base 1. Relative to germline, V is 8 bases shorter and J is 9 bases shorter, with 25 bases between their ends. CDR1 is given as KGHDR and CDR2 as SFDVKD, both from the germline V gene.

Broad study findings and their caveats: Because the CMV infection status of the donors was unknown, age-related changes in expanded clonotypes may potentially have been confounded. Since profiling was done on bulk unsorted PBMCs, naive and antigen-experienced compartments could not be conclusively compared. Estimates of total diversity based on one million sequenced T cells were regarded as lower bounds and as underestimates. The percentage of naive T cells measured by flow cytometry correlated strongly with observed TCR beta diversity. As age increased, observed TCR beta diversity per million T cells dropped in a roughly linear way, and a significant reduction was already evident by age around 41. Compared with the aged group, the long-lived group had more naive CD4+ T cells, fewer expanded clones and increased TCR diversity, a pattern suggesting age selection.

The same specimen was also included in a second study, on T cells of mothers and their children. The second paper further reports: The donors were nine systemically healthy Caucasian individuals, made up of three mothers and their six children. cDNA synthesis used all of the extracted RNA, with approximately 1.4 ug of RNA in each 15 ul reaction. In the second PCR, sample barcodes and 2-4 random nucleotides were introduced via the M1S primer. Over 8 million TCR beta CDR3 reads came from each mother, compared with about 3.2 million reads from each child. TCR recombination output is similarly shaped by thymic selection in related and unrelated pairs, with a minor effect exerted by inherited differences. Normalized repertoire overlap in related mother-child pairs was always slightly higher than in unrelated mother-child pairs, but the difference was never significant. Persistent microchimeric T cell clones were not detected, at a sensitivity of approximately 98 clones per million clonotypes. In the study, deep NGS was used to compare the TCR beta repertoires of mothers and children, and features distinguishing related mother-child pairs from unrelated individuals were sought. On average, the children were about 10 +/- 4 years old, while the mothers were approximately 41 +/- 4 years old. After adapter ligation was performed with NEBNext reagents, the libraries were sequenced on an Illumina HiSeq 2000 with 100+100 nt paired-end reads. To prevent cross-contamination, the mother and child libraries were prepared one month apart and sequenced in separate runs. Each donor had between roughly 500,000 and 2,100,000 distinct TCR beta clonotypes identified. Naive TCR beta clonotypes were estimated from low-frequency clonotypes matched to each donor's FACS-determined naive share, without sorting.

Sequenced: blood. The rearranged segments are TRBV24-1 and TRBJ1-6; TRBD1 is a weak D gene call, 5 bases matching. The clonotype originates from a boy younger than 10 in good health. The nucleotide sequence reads TGTGCCACCAAAAAGGTAATCTCCGACCGGGGGTGTTCACCCCTCCACTTT. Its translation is CATKKVISDRGCSPLHF.